The clone carrying this TCR beta chain came up once. The sequenced material, unsorted PBMC DNA, was run on ten immunoSEQ deep assay plates. Only in-frame clones appear in the TCRdb table, and some are missing; sequencing was by immunoSEQ multiplex PCR. The sample lists 450,000 to 500,000 clones, around 73% occurring once. The sample comes from a study of shared clonotypes between healthy human individuals. The V gene's germline CDR1 is MDHEN and CDR2 SYDVKM. The CDR3 spans 13 residues. The V end lost 8 bases, the J end lost 2 bases, and 12 bases lay between the germline ends. The rearrangement uses TRBV28 and TRBJ1-2; no clear D gene. The specimen was PBMCs. This TCR derives from a woman in her forties in good health. Some clones in this sample may be carry-over from other donors' samples. The CDR3 DNA follows: TGTGCCAGCGGTGGAGCAAGAAACTATGGCTACACCTTC. Residues: CASGGARNYGYTF.